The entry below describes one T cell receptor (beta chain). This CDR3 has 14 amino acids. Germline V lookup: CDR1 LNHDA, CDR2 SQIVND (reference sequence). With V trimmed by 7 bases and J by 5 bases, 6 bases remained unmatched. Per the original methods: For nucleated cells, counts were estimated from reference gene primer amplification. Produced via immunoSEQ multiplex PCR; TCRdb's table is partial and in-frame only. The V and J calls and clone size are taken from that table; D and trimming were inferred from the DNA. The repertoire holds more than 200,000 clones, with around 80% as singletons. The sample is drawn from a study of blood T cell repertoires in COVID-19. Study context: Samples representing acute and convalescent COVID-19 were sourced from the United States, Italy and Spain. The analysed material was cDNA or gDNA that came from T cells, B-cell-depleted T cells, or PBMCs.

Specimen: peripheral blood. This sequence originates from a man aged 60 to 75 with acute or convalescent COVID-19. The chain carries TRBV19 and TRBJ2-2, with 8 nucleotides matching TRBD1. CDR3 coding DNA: TGTGCCAGTATCGGTCGACAGGGGACCGGGGAGCTGTTTTTT. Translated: CASIGRQGTGELFF.